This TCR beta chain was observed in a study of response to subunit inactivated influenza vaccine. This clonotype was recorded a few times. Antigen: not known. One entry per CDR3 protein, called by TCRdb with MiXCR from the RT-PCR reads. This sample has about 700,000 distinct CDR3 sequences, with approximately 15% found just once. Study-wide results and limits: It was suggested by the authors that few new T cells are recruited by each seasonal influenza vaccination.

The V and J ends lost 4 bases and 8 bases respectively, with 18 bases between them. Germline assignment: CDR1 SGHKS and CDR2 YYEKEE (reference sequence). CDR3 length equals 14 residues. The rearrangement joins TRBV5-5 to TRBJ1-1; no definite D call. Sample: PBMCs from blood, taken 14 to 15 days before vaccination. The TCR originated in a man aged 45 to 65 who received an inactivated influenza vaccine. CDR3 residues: CASSTSGGPREAFF. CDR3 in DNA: TGTGCCAGCAGCACTTCTGGCGGACCACGGGAAGCTTTCTTT.